Its frequency marks the clone carrying this T cell receptor beta chain as medium-sized (0.01 to 0.1%). Its target is not known. CDR3 length: 11 residues. CDR1 and CDR2 from the germline V gene are SQVTM and ANQGSEA. Each TRB cDNA library was prepared by 5' RACE (with UMI labels). TCRdb re-called the 5' RACE reads; one entry per CDR3 protein, DNA not given. The sample holds 4,500 to 5,500 distinct CDR3 sequences. Definition of naive CD8+ T cells rested on a CD45RO-CCR7+CD27+CD95- profile. The sample originates from a study of CXCR3-negative and CXCR3-positive naive CD8 T cells. Findings and caveats of the study: Each naive subset displayed comparably high diversity, whereas memory CD8+ cells displayed much lower diversity. A higher hydrophobicity marked the TRB CDR3s of CXCR3-positive naive cells versus CXCR3-negative naive cells. Post-cryopreservation CXCR3 expression was partly diminished, and the bulk of assays employed fresh PBMCs. Naive cells used TRBV-TRBJ genes in much the same way whether CXCR3-negative or CXCR3-positive; memory cells did not.

The source of this sequence is a human donor in good health. Some clones in this sample may be carry-over from other donors' samples. Sequencing was performed on naive CXCR3+ CD8+ T cells from blood. The subset denotes: CD45RO-CCR7+CD27+CD95- naive CD8+ T cells expressing CXCR3 (TNR3+). The chain is built from TRBV29-1 and TRBJ1-5; TCRdb gives TRBD1 as the D gene, but with no DNA this cannot be confirmed. Here the CDR3 reads CSVESGRAQHF.